The clone carrying this T cell receptor beta chain has only a few counts. In the study's own analysis: Using reference gene primer amplification, nucleated cell counts were estimated. The assay was immunoSEQ multiplex PCR, and TCRdb's table has in-frame clones only and misses some. V and J calls and clone size are those listed in that table; D and trimming were worked out from the DNA. This sample has about 220,000 clones; approximately 80% occur once, and the top ten carry around 13%. The data were taken from a study of blood T cell repertoires in COVID-19. On the study more broadly: Acute and convalescent COVID-19 samples came from the United States, Italy and Spain. PBMCs, B-cell-depleted T cells, or T cells provided the cDNA or gDNA that made up the material.

This receptor was taken from a human donor in a cohort sampled during active COVID-19. Sequenced: peripheral blood.

The DNA of the CDR3 is TGTGCCAGCAGCCAAGCGGGGGTTAACCCCTCCTACAATGAGCAGTTCTTC. Its protein is CASSQAGVNPSYNEQFF. The chain uses TRBV14 and TRBJ2-1, with a weak D call TRBD2 (6 bases). V gave up 1 base and J gave up 0 bases, with 13 bases separating them. The length of the CDR3 is 17 residues. Germline values: CDR1 SGHDN, CDR2 FVKESK.